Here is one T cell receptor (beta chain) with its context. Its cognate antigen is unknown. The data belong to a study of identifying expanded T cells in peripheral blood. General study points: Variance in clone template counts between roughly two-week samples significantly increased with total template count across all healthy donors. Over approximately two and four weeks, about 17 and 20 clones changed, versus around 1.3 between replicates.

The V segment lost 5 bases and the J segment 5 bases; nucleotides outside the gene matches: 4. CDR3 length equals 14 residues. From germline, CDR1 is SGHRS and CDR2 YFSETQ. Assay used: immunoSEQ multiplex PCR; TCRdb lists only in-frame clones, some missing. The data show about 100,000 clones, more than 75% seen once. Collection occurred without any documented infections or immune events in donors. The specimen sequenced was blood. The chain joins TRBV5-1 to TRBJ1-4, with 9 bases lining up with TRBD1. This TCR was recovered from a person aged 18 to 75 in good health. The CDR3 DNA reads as TGCGCCAGCAGTCCCGGGACAGGGAATGAAAAACTGTTTTTT. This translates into CASSPGTGNEKLFF.